A selection of T cell receptor beta chains follows, all from one sample in a study of vaccination and CD4 T cells after COVID-19. TCRdb itself ran the PCR reads through MiXCR, one entry per CDR3 protein. The data hold about 5,200 distinct CDR3 sequences, with around 40% observed a single time. Their target antigens are unknown. The sequenced material came from CD4+ T cells from blood, cultured in vitro. These receptors originate from a human donor who had recovered from COVID-19. The CDR3 runs from the conserved cysteine through the conserved F or W. A D gene is named only where the DNA matches it firmly.

>TRBV6-4|NA
CASSDSRTGTRHSYEQYF
>TRBV6-1|TRBD1
CASIGQGVFGYTF
>TRBV7-9|TRBD2
CASSRRTSGGAVETQYF
>TRBV18|TRBD2
CASSPGLVTGELFF
>TRBV20-1|TRBD1
CSARDRQGAVGYTF
>TRBV6-1|NA
CASKNPAGTNQPQHF
>TRBV6-2/TRBV6-3|NA
CASSYTSWNQPQHF
>TRBV6-1|NA
CASSERSRGGEQFF
>TRBV20-1|NA
CSESSVYDTQYF
>TRBV7-3|NA
CASSLGGTGEQYF
>TRBV7-3|NA
CASSLGAGSPLHF
>TRBV5-8|NA
CASSYDTNYGYTF
>TRBV7-6|TRBD1
CASSLVWARGQETQYF
>TRBV15|NA
CATSRVNRDNEQFF
>TRBV2|NA
CASIGMGPYNEQFF
>TRBV20-1|NA
CSARDLLEGEYNEQFF
>TRBV6-1|NA
CASSPDGWNEKLFF
>TRBV6-5|NA
CASSYSLFRGTNTEAFF
>TRBV10-3|TRBD1
CATRQGTNYGYTF
>TRBV19|TRBD1
CASSILRGGTEAFF
>TRBV24-1|NA
CATSDPGLDTGELFF